This T cell receptor (beta chain) comes out of a study of T-cell reconstitution after alpha-beta-depleted transplantation in children. This clonotype was seen at least ten times. A TCRbeta library incorporating unique molecular identifiers was prepared. TCRdb independently ran MiXCR on the PCR reads; one entry per CDR3 protein. Of nearly 250,000 distinct CDR3 sequences in the sample, less than 9% were seen once. Between the trimmed V and J ends, which lost 5 bases and 5 bases, there was a span of 16 bases. The CDR3 extends over 14 amino acids. The germline V gene encodes CDR1 SGHNT and CDR2 YYREEE (reference sequence).

The starting material was PBMCs, mostly from graft donor cells, obtained 180 days after TCRalphabeta/CD19-depleted stem cell transplant. This clonotype originated in a male patient under 18 who had a stem cell transplant for acute lymphoblastic leukemia, so the T cells may come from the graft donor. This chain links TRBV5-4 with TRBJ1-1; D possibly corresponds to TRBD1 (5 bases). The DNA of the CDR3 is TGTGCCAGCAGTCCTGGACATCGGGGGACTGAAGCTTTCTTT. Amino acid sequence: CASSPGHRGTEAFF.